Shown below are 30 T cell receptor beta chains from a single sample sequenced in a study of sequential checkpoint blockade in melanoma. Clones were read by immunoSEQ multiplex PCR, and TCRdb kept only the in-frame ones, dropping some. The sample comprises around 30,000 clones, 82% of which are singletons, and more than 15% rests with the top ten. As to treatment: randomized to nivolumab then ipilimumab (arm A) or the reverse (arm B). The sample consisted of CD8+ T cells sorted from blood (inferred from file names), taken from a patient given nivolumab and ipilimumab in sequence. Receptor source: a human donor with melanoma.

The gene calls are TRBV23-1 and TRBJ2-5, with 10 bases aligning to TRBD1. TRBV23-1 is an ORF; its function is uncertain. This CDR3 is 16 amino acids long. With 4 bases clipped from V and 1 base from J, the junction kept 6 bases outside the gene matches. CDR3 coding DNA: TGCGCCAGCAGTCTATGGACAGGGGGGAGCCAAGAGACCCAGTACTTC. It translates to CASSLWTGGSQETQYF.

The rearrangement joins TRBV7-2 to TRBJ1-2; 10 bases agree with TRBD1. V was pared by 5 bases and J by 6 bases, with 9 bases of the junction left unmatched. CDR3 length equals 15 residues. Germline V CDR1 and CDR2: SGHTA, FQGNSA. The CDR3 coding sequence is TGTGCCAGCAGCGCCGGGGCCGGGACAGGGGATGGCTACACCTTC. Translating it yields CASSAGAGTGDGYTF.

The chain joins TRBV28 to TRBJ2-7; no reliable D call. From germline, CDR1 is MDHEN and CDR2 SYDVKM. CDR3 size: 11 residues. V was shortened by 5 bases and J by 7 bases, with 9 bases between the two germline ends. CDR3 DNA: TGTGCCAGCAGTCCGCTTCGGGAGCAGTACTTC. This gives the protein CASSPLREQYF.

V usage is TRBV2 and J usage is TRBJ2-7; 8 bases agree with TRBD1. Trimming removed 3 bases from V and 0 bases from J; junction bases left unmatched: 10. The germline gives CDR1 SNHLY, CDR2 FYNNEI. The CDR3 is 17 residues long. Written as DNA, the CDR3 is TGTGCCAGCAGTGATCCTGACAGGGGACGTAGCTCCTACGAGCAGTACTTC. Amino acid sequence: CASSDPDRGRSSYEQYF.

The chain employs TRBV5-4 and TRBJ2-3; 12 nucleotides match TRBD2. This CDR3 is built from 18 residues. Germline V CDR1 and CDR2: SGHNT, YYREEE (reference sequence). The junction had 5 bases not matched to a gene; V was cut back by 0 bases and J by 0 bases. CDR3 region: CASSLGLAGATSTDTQYF. The DNA of the CDR3 is TGTGCCAGCAGCTTGGGACTAGCGGGGGCCACTAGCACAGATACGCAGTATTTT.

This clone was observed a few times. V is TRBV27 and J is TRBJ2-3; D possibly corresponds to TRBD2 (6 bases). This CDR3 comprises 15 residues. The germline V gene encodes CDR1 MNHEY and CDR2 SMNVEV (reference sequence). With 3 bases removed from V and 5 bases from J, the gap between germline ends came to 15 bases. The CDR3: CASSFGPGVEDTQYF. Here the CDR3 DNA reads TGTGCCAGCAGTTTTGGCCCGGGAGTTGAAGATACGCAGTATTTT.

The rearrangement links TRBV9 to TRBJ2-5, with D tentatively TRBD1 (6 bases). The CDR3 extends over 14 amino acids. The germline V gene has CDR1 SGDLS and CDR2 YYNGEE. Trimming shortened V by 0 bases and J by 5 bases, and 11 bases separated the two germline ends. CDR3: CASSVDRAMETQYF. Written as DNA, the CDR3 is TGTGCCAGCAGCGTAGACAGGGCCATGGAGACCCAGTACTTC. Full variable domain (remainder filled in from reference TRBV9 and TRBJ2-5): DSGVTQTPKHLITATGQRVTLRCSPRSGDLSVYWYQQSLDQGLQFLIQYYNGEERAKGNILERFSAQQFPDLHSELNLSSLELGDSALYFCASSVDRAMETQYFGPGTRLLVL.

This clone occurred once. The V and J genes are TRBV5-1 and TRBJ2-3, with D perhaps TRBD2 (6 bases). Germline V gene sequence: CDR1 SGHRS, CDR2 YFSETQ. With 1 base removed from V and 2 bases from J, the gap between germline ends came to 8 bases. This CDR3 contains 14 residues. The CDR3 DNA is TGCGCCAGCAGCTTGCCGGGGGACACAGATACGCAGTATTTT. The encoded protein is CASSLPGDTDTQYF. Filled out from reference TRBV5-1 and TRBJ2-3, the complete variable domain reads KAGVTQTPRYLIKTRGQQVTLSCSPISGHRSVSWYQQTPGQGLQFLFEYFSETQRNKGNFPGRFSGRQFSNSRSEMNVSTLELGDSALYLCASSLPGDTDTQYFGPGTRLTVL.

The chain uses TRBV7-8 and TRBJ2-7, with D perhaps matching TRBD1 (5 bases). Trimming removed 4 bases from V and 6 bases from J, with 28 bases in between. The CDR3 is 18 amino acids. Germline loops: CDR1 SGHVS, CDR2 FQNEAQ. CDR3 sequence reads: CASSSDADLLRVPGEQYF. Here the CDR3 DNA reads TGTGCCAGCAGCTCTGACGCCGACTTGCTCAGGGTCCCGGGCGAGCAGTACTTC.

The chain couples TRBV27 to TRBJ2-7; D may be TRBD1 (5 bases). In germline, CDR1 is MNHEY, CDR2 SMNVEV (reference sequence). V dropped 6 bases and J dropped 6 bases, with 18 bases sitting between them. This CDR3 has 14 amino acids. In DNA form, the CDR3 reads TGTGCCAGCAGCGATAGGGGTGGCGTTGTCGAGCAGTACTTC. It encodes CASSDRGGVVEQYF.

The chain is built from TRBV2 and TRBJ1-4; D unclear. V was shortened by 6 bases and J by 0 bases, with 20 bases between the two germline ends. Germline-derived CDR1 and CDR2 are SNHLY and FYNNEI. This CDR3 spans 18 amino acids. In DNA, the CDR3 is TGTGCCAGCAGGGCCTGGTCAGTCAACCACCCAACTAATGAAAAACTGTTTTTT. Its translation: CASRAWSVNHPTNEKLFF. Filled out from reference TRBV2 and TRBJ1-4, the complete variable domain reads EPEVTQTPSHQVTQMGQEVILRCVPISNHLYFYWYRQILGQKVEFLVSFYNNEISEKSEIFDDQFSVERPDGSNFTLKIRSTKLEDSAMYFCASRAWSVNHPTNEKLFFGSGTQLSVL.

The chain uses TRBV28 and TRBJ2-5, with 8 positions matching TRBD2. This CDR3 has 15 amino acids. Germline CDR1 MDHEN, CDR2 SYDVKM. The J segment lost 5 bases and the V segment lost 2 bases, leaving 7 bases of the junction unmatched. The CDR3 sequence is CASSLARTSRETQYF. The CDR3 nucleotides read TGTGCCAGCAGTTTAGCCCGGACTAGCAGGGAGACCCAGTACTTC.

The table lists this clone with a few counts. The DNA for the CDR3 is TGTGCCACCTCAGGGGGAGTAAATCAGCCCCAGCATTTT. This sequence encodes CATSGGVNQPQHF. The chain links TRBV5-4 to TRBJ1-5; TRBD1 matches at 7 bases. Per the germline V gene, CDR1 is SGHNT and CDR2 is YYREEE (reference sequence). This CDR3 comprises 13 residues. J lost 4 bases, V lost 9 bases, and 7 bases had no gene match.

The chain links TRBV30 to TRBJ1-1; TRBD1 is a possible D gene (5 bases). The CDR3 runs 12 residues. Trimming removed 1 base from V and 11 bases from J, with 14 bases in between. Looked up from germline, CDR1 is GTSNPN and CDR2 is SVGIG (reference sequence). The CDR3 DNA reads as TGTGCCTGGAGTGGGGGTGGGGACTTCGCTTTCTTT. Its translation is CAWSGGGDFAFF.

V usage is TRBV5-1 and J usage is TRBJ2-7; TRBD2 is a possible D gene (6 bases). Trimming removed 3 bases from V and 4 bases from J, with 11 bases in between. The CDR3 contains 13 residues. Germline loops: CDR1 SGHRS, CDR2 YFSETQ. In nucleotides, the CDR3 is TGCGCCAGCAGCTCCGGGAGCATATACGAGCAGTACTTC. This translates into CASSSGSIYEQYF.

The rearrangement links TRBV27 to TRBJ2-7; no definite D call. This CDR3 region has 16 residues. The V end was cut by 0 bases, the J end by 3 bases, with 15 bases between. Germline-derived CDR1 and CDR2 are MNHEY and SMNVEV (reference sequence). The CDR3 spells CASSLSIYGRGYEQYF. Here the CDR3 DNA reads TGTGCCAGCAGTTTATCTATTTATGGCAGAGGCTACGAGCAGTACTTC.

The V call is TRBV6-6, the J call TRBJ1-4; D gene unclear. The CDR3 is 16 amino acids. CDR1 and CDR2 from the germline V gene are MNHNY and SVGAGI (reference sequence). With 6 bases removed from V and 7 bases from J, the gap between germline ends came to 21 bases. The CDR3 region is CASSPQTRWEGEKLFF. CDR3 nucleotides: TGTGCCAGCAGCCCCCAAACGCGGTGGGAGGGTGAAAAACTGTTTTTT.

This chain connects TRBV5-8 to TRBJ2-1; the D gene is possibly TRBD2 (5 bases). This CDR3 comprises 13 residues. V was pared by 3 bases and J by 10 bases, with 14 bases between. CDR1 is SGHTS and CDR2 is YDEGEE in the germline V gene. The CDR3, as DNA: TGTGCCAGCAGCTACCCGGGAAGGAGAGAGCAGTTCTTC. As protein: CASSYPGRREQFF.

J is TRBJ1-2 and V is TRBV27; no clear D. The germline V gene has CDR1 MNHEY and CDR2 SMNVEV (reference sequence). The CDR3 is 12 amino acids. The V end was cut by 4 bases, the J end by 0 bases, with 3 bases between. The CDR3 bases are TGTGCCAGCAGTTCATCTAACTATGGCTACACCTTC. Translating it yields CASSSSNYGYTF.

V and J are TRBV5-6 and TRBJ2-7, with a tentative D call TRBD1 (5 bases). V was cut by 4 bases and J by 3 bases, with 11 bases left in between. CDR1 and CDR2 (germline): SGHDT, YYEEEE. This CDR3 region has 13 residues. The CDR3 is CASSQRQSYEQYF. For the CDR3, the DNA is TGTGCCAGCAGCCAACGACAGAGCTACGAGCAGTACTTC.

This rearrangement joins TRBV4-3 to TRBJ2-3, with 8 bases identical to TRBD1. CDR3 length: 16 amino acids. Trimming removed 1 base from V and 2 bases from J; junction bases left unmatched: 5. Germline-derived CDR1 and CDR2 are LGHNA and YSLEER. The CDR3: CASSQARDRYTDTQYF. CDR3 DNA: TGCGCCAGCAGCCAAGCGCGGGACAGGTACACAGATACGCAGTATTTT.

The chain joins TRBV13 to TRBJ2-7, with 8 bases lining up with TRBD2. After removal of 1 base from V and 5 bases from J, the junction contained 4 bases not matched to a gene. CDR1 and CDR2 (germline): PRHDT, FYEKMQ (reference sequence). The CDR3 totals 14 residues. CDR3 amino acids: CASSLVLAGHEQYF. CDR3 nucleotide sequence: TGTGCCAGCAGCTTAGTTCTAGCGGGCCACGAGCAGTACTTC.

This clone was picked up a small number of times. The chain couples TRBV18 to TRBJ1-3; a possible D gene is TRBD1 (6 bases). Trimming stripped 2 bases from V and 1 base from J, with 9 bases between. The CDR3 has 15 residues. In germline, CDR1 is KGHSH, CDR2 LQKENI. The CDR3 DNA follows: TGTGCCAGCTCACCAGCAGGGGTGTCTGGAAACACCATATATTTT. Its protein is CASSPAGVSGNTIYF.

The chain couples TRBV7-9 to TRBJ2-7, with 11 bases that match TRBD2. CDR1 and CDR2 from the germline V gene are SEHNR and FQNEAQ (reference sequence). The CDR3 loop spans 15 amino acids. V lost 5 bases to trimming and J lost 0 bases; unmatched junction nucleotides: 3. The CDR3 reads CASSPGLAGSYEQYF. Written as DNA, the CDR3 is TGTGCCAGCAGCCCTGGACTAGCGGGCTCCTACGAGCAGTACTTC.

This rearrangement joins TRBV4-1 to TRBJ2-7; 8 bases map to TRBD2. There are 15 residues in the CDR3. Germline values: CDR1 MGHRA, CDR2 YSYEKL. Trimming removed 1 base from V and 2 bases from J; junction bases left unmatched: 4. This CDR3 is CASSQGLTSAYEQYF. CDR3 in DNA: TGCGCCAGCAGCCAAGGTTTGACTAGCGCCTACGAGCAGTACTTC.

Comment on this clone: Being one base from a much bigger clone, this may be a read error. This chain connects TRBV4-2 to TRBJ1-2; D might be TRBD1 (5 bases). Germline V gene lookup returns CDR1 LGHNA and CDR2 YNFKEQ. The CDR3 loop spans 15 amino acids. Trimming removed 0 bases from V and 5 bases from J, with 13 bases in between. The chain's CDR3 is CASSQDRAPGYGYTF. The CDR3 nucleotides read TGTGCCAGCAGCCAAGATAGGGCCCCAGGGTATGGCTACACCTTC.

The chain employs TRBV2 and TRBJ1-1; TRBD1 matches 7 bases. Germline loops: CDR1 SNHLY, CDR2 FYNNEI. Trimming at V came to 7 bases and at J to 2 bases, leaving 7 bases not matched to a gene. The CDR3 has 14 residues. CDR3 nucleotide sequence: TGTGCCAGCACTTCCGGGACAGAAAACACTGAAGCTTTCTTT. It is translated as CASTSGTENTEAFF.

This sequence joins TRBV6-1 and TRBJ1-1, with D maybe TRBD1 (5 bases). CDR3 length: 14 amino acids. V was shortened by 2 bases and J by 5 bases, with 12 bases between the two germline ends. CDR1 MNHNS and CDR2 SASEGT come from the germline V gene. Here the CDR3 DNA reads TGTGCCAGCAGTGAACCGGTTAAGGGGACTGAAGCTTTCTTT. Translation: CASSEPVKGTEAFF.

The V and J genes are TRBV10-1 and TRBJ2-1, with 7 bases fitting TRBD1. The J segment lost 0 bases and the V segment lost 3 bases, leaving 5 bases of the junction unmatched. The V gene's germline CDR1 is WNHNN and CDR2 SYGVQD (reference sequence). The CDR3 sequence is 16 residues long. The CDR3 protein is CASSEGGPGSYNEQFF. The CDR3 bases are TGCGCCAGCAGTGAAGGGGGCCCCGGCTCCTACAATGAGCAGTTCTTC.

The chain combines TRBV5-1 with TRBJ2-3; D is unresolved. V was shortened by 1 base and J by 0 bases, with 24 bases between the two germline ends. Germline V CDR1 and CDR2: SGHRS, YFSETQ. This CDR3 spans 20 amino acids. The CDR3 DNA reads as TGCGCCAGCAGCTTGACGCGGAGAAAGGTTGTCAGACCGAGCACAGATACGCAGTATTTT. Protein: CASSLTRRKVVRPSTDTQYF.